The T cell receptor beta chain described here comes from a study of T-cell reconstitution after alpha-beta-depleted transplantation in children (dated by TCRdb to 2015 to 2016). For context, the study as a whole: Using TCR repertoire profiling, the study quantitatively followed how T-cell immune reconstitution unfolded in children after TCRalphabeta/CD19-depleted allogeneic hematopoietic cell transplantation. The investigation overall reported the following: Hyperexpanded clone frequencies declined over subsequent months; after one year, T-cell counts and TCRbeta diversity were mostly attributed to newly produced T cells. In some patients, the high TCRbeta diversity seen at day 60 was put down to recipient T cells and intrathymic progenitors that had survived conditioning. Apparently early alphabetaT-cell count recovery about two months after transplant reportedly relied on only several hundred rapidly expanded clones derived from non-depleted graft cells.

Library construction relied on PCR. The instrument was an Illumina HiSeq 2500. To normalize quantification of the TCRbeta repertoire, the TCR libraries were built with molecular barcoding that relied on unique molecular identifiers. The public reads were reanalyzed by TCRdb: fastp trimming at Q25, MiXCR alignment, in-frame beta chains only. Each record represents a unique CDR3 protein, reported with the most common genes and DNA among its rows. Recorded for this sample are 300,000 to 400,000 distinct CDR3 sequences; 20% to 30% of them occurred a single time. The ten largest clones add up to roughly 9.8% of the sample. This clonotype was seen more than once but under ten times. What this receptor recognizes is not known. Base qualities are not provided; no much larger clone lies one nucleotide away. Measured from the cysteine to the phenylalanine, the CDR3 is 13 residues long. The kept DNA is CDR3 alone, 39 bases in frame from the first base. Between the V and J ends, shortened by 0 bases and 5 bases respectively, the junction contains 8 bases. CDR1 SGDLS and CDR2 YYNGEE were looked up in the germline V gene.

The label giving this sample's treatment or condition can be read as: allogeneic hematopoietic cell transplantation with graft depleted of TCRalphabeta T cells and CD19 B cells. The transplant recipients were children given TCRalphabeta/CD19-depleted allogeneic hematopoietic cell grafts. This chain joins TRBV9 to TRBJ2-5, with no confidently assigned D gene. Sequencing was performed on PBMCs, mostly from graft donor cells, taken 180 days after TCRalphabeta/CD19-depleted stem cell transplant. The TCR sequence derives from a male patient aged 5 to 17 who had a stem cell transplant for acute lymphoblastic leukemia, so the T cells may come from the graft donor. The CDR3 reads CASSVGIVETQYF. The DNA sequence is as follows: TGTGCCAGCAGCGTAGGAATCGTTGAGACCCAGTACTTC.